This is a list of T cell receptor beta chains from one sample in a study of beta chain features in type 1 diabetes. The table came from immunoSEQ multiplex PCR; TCRdb's copy has only in-frame clones and leaves some out. Seen here are approximately 170,000 clones, about 9.1% observed once, and the top ten hold 2% to 2.5%. Sequenced input: central memory CD4+ T cells from blood. The receptors come from a woman in her late teens or twenties in good health. CDR3s include the opening cysteine and the closing phenylalanine or tryptophan. A D gene is named only where the DNA matches it firmly. Some rows mark clone size as missing; the rest say once, few, many or name a class of expanded clone.

v_call	d_call	j_call	clone_size	cdr3_nt	cdr3_aa
TRBV5-4	NA	TRBJ2-4	few	TGTGCCAGCAGCTTGGGTGGCGGGCAGGGGATCTACTTC	CASSLGGGQGIYF
TRBV7-2	NA	TRBJ2-1	few	TGTGCCAGCAGCTTAACGGTCCGCAGGCTGAATGAGCAGTTCTTC	CASSLTVRRLNEQFF
TRBV4-3	TRBD2	TRBJ2-5	few	TGCGCCAGCAGCCGGGGACTAGCGGGATCAGAGACCCAGTACTTC	CASSRGLAGSETQYF
TRBV14	TRBD2	TRBJ2-3	few	TGTGCCAGCAGCCAAGATATCGGGAGGTGGTCAGATACGCAGTATTTT	CASSQDIGRWSDTQYF
TRBV6-1	TRBD1	TRBJ1-5	few	TGTGCCAGCAGTGGGGACAGGGTTGGAAATCAGCCCCAGCATTTT	CASSGDRVGNQPQHF
TRBV30	NA	TRBJ1-5	NA	TGTGCCTGGAGTTTGAGTGTGAGTCAGCCCCAGCATTTT	CAWSLSVSQPQHF
TRBV21-1	NA	TRBJ1-1	few	TGTGCCAGCAGTACAGGGGGCAAGAACACTGAAGCTTTCTTT	CASSTGGKNTEAFF
TRBV2	NA	TRBJ2-7	NA	TGTGCCACTTCGACAGTATCCTACGAGCAGTACTTC	CATSTVSYEQYF
TRBV4-2	NA	TRBJ2-4	few	TGTGCCAGCAGCCAAGAAGCGGGCCCCCCCCTAGCCAAAAACATTCAGTACTTC	CASSQEAGPPLAKNIQYF
TRBV27	NA	TRBJ2-4	NA	TGTCCCCCAAGGAGGGCGCGGGCCAAAAACATTCAGTACTTC	CPPRRARAKNIQYF
TRBV5-1	NA	TRBJ1-2	few	TGCGCCAGCAGCTTGGGGGACACCGCTAACTATGGCTACACCTTC	CASSLGDTANYGYTF
TRBV5-1	NA	TRBJ2-7	few	TGCGCCAGCAGCTGGAGCGGCAGCACCTACGAGCAGTACTTC	CASSWSGSTYEQYF
TRBV18	TRBD1	TRBJ2-2	few	TGTGCCAGCTCCGGGACAGGGGAAACCGGGGAGCTGTTTTTT	CASSGTGETGELFF
TRBV7-9	NA	TRBJ1-3	NA	TGTGCCAGCAGCCCACCCCGAGATACTGGAAACACCATATATTTT	CASSPPRDTGNTIYF